Listed here are 21 T cell receptor beta chains from one sample, sequenced in a study of blood T cells in healthy people across ages. Primed by a sample-barcoded 5' primer and a J-beta primer mix, a second PCR proceeded for about 6 to 11 cycles. MiXCR, applied by TCRdb to the 5' RACE reads, yields one record per CDR3 protein. The sample shows around 1.7 million distinct CDR3 sequences, over 25% of them seen only once. The sample was blood. These receptors originate from a woman under 40 in good health.

At least ten counts were recorded for this clonotype. V usage is TRBV29-1 and J usage is TRBJ1-1; the D is unclear. Germline V gives CDR1 SQVTM, CDR2 ANQGSEA. The CDR3 extends over 11 amino acids. V was pared by 7 bases and J by 3 bases, with 9 bases between. The CDR3 DNA is TGCAGCGCTGGAACGTACACTGAAGCTTTCTTT. Its protein is CSAGTYTEAFF.

This chain links TRBV6-6 with TRBJ2-7; TRBD1 matches at 8 bases. This CDR3 comprises 14 residues. CDR1 is MNHNY and CDR2 is SVGAGI in the germline V gene (reference sequence). Trimming took 2 bases from V and 5 from J; bases not matched to a gene: 5. The CDR3 spells CASSYRDRINEQYF. The CDR3 region has the DNA TGTGCCAGCAGTTACCGGGACAGGATTAACGAGCAGTACTTC.

The chain couples TRBV29-1 to TRBJ2-1; D gene uncertain. V lost 4 bases and J lost 0, with 16 bases in between. The CDR3 extends over 16 amino acids. Germline V gene sequence: CDR1 SQVTM, CDR2 ANQGSEA. DNA of the CDR3: TGCAGCGTTGGAGGTAAAGGGATCTACTCCTACAATGAGCAGTTCTTC. Translation gives CSVGGKGIYSYNEQFF.

There are a few counts of this clonotype. This chain joins TRBV7-9 and TRBJ2-7; TRBD1 matches at 9 bases. J lost 6 bases, V lost 2 bases, and 11 bases had no gene match. Germline V gene sequence: CDR1 SEHNR, CDR2 FQNEAQ (reference sequence). The CDR3 runs 16 residues. DNA of the CDR3: TGTGCCAGCAGCTTATTCTTCGGGACAGGGACTGTCGAGCAGTACTTC. As protein: CASSLFFGTGTVEQYF.

The chain combines TRBV10-3 with TRBJ2-5; 8 nucleotides match TRBD1. CDR3 length: 14 amino acids. Germline trimming cut 7 bases from V and 11 bases from J; bases unmatched to any gene: 15. CDR1 is ENHRY, CDR2 SYGVKD, per germline. The CDR3 region is CAIKGTGAGNEQYF. The CDR3 DNA is TGTGCCATCAAGGGGACAGGAGCGGGCAATGAGCAGTACTTC.

This clonotype was found a few times. The chain employs TRBV7-7 and TRBJ2-1, with D unresolved. This CDR3 is 15 amino acids long. From germline, CDR1 is SSHAT and CDR2 FNYEAQ (reference sequence). Trimming removed 5 bases from V and 3 bases from J, with 14 bases in between. In nucleotides, the CDR3 is TGTGCCAGCAGCCGTATTCCGGGTCACTACAATGAGCAGTTCTTC. As protein: CASSRIPGHYNEQFF.

The genes are TRBV28 and TRBJ1-2; D is possibly TRBD1 (5 bases). V gave up 2 bases and J gave up 5 bases, with 15 bases separating them. CDR1 is MDHEN, CDR2 SYDVKM, per germline. This CDR3 contains 15 residues. CDR3 sequence reads: CASSLPGRGKYGYTF. The CDR3 nucleotides read TGTGCCAGCAGTTTACCTGGACGGGGGAAATATGGCTACACCTTC.

The rearrangement joins TRBV13 to TRBJ2-2, with TRBD1 matching over 9 bases. CDR3 length: 15 residues. Trimming at V came to 5 bases and at J to 6 bases, leaving 7 bases not matched to a gene. CDR1 is PRHDT and CDR2 is FYEKMQ in the germline V gene (reference sequence). The CDR3 sequence: CASSHQGQGSGELFF. The CDR3 nucleotides are TGTGCCAGCAGCCATCAGGGACAGGGTTCCGGGGAGCTGTTTTTT.

The sample holds many counts of this clonotype. The rearrangement joins TRBV11-2 to TRBJ2-7; D unresolved. This CDR3 spans 14 amino acids. Germline loops: CDR1 SGHAT, CDR2 FQNNGV. V lost 7 bases, J lost 2 bases, and 15 bases lay in between. CDR3 amino acids: CASTYLGLTYEQYF. CDR3 DNA: TGTGCCAGCACCTATCTTGGGTTAACCTACGAGCAGTACTTC.

The chain carries TRBV10-3 and TRBJ2-4; TRBD1 might be the D (6 bases). V dropped 3 bases and J dropped 5 bases, with 11 bases sitting between them. The germline CDR1 and CDR2 sequences are ENHRY and SYGVKD. CDR3 length: 14 amino acids. The CDR3 reads CAISEVGQQNIQYF. CDR3 DNA sequence: TGTGCCATCAGTGAAGTTGGACAGCAAAACATTCAGTACTTC.

This chain connects TRBV12-3 or TRBV12-4 to TRBJ1-2; D is possibly TRBD1 (5 bases). V was trimmed by 1 base and J by 3 bases, leaving 12 bases between them. This CDR3 is built from 15 residues. CDR3 amino acids: CASSLGFLGDYGYTF. CDR3 nucleotide sequence: TGTGCCAGCAGTTTAGGGTTTTTAGGGGACTATGGCTACACCTTC.

This clonotype was observed a handful of times. The chain carries TRBV12-3 or TRBV12-4 and TRBJ1-5; TRBD1 aligns across 9 bases. The CDR3 totals 15 residues. The V and J ends lost 6 bases and 6 bases, in that order; junction bases with no gene match: 9. CDR3 region: CASRRGTGLSQPQHF. CDR3 DNA: TGTGCCAGCAGGCGAGGGACAGGGCTGTCTCAGCCCCAGCATTTT.

This clonotype was detected ten times or more. The chain recombines TRBV4-1 with TRBJ2-1; 7 bases line up with TRBD1. Germline trimming cut 4 bases from V and 5 bases from J; bases unmatched to any gene: 11. This CDR3 comprises 16 residues. Germline loops: CDR1 MGHRA, CDR2 YSYEKL. The CDR3 nucleotides read TGCGCCAGCAGCCTCAACACCGGGACAGTCAACAATGAGCAGTTCTTC. Translating gives CASSLNTGTVNNEQFF.

This clonotype was seen at least ten times. The chain combines TRBV4-1 with TRBJ1-4; 7 bases are a match to TRBD1. The CDR3 sequence is 15 residues long. Per germline, CDR1 MGHRA and CDR2 YSYEKL. Trimming cost V 0 bases and J 5 bases; bases outside gene matches: 3. The chain's CDR3 is CASSQEGDRNEKLFF. CDR3 nucleotides: TGCGCCAGCAGCCAAGAGGGGGACAGAAATGAAAAACTGTTTTTT.

This clonotype was recorded only once. Given a much more abundant clone one base away, this may be a read error. The chain is built from TRBV10-3 and TRBJ2-3; 11 nucleotides line up with TRBD2. Germline V gives CDR1 ENHRY, CDR2 SYGVKD. CDR3 length: 15 amino acids. The CDR3 protein is CAISMTSGTTDTLYF. The CDR3 coding sequence is TGTGCCATCAGTATGACTAGCGGGACCACAGATACGCTGTATTTT.

The rearrangement links TRBV7-9 to TRBJ2-3; TRBD1 matches 8 bases. Germline V gives CDR1 SEHNR, CDR2 FQNEAQ (reference sequence). With 5 bases clipped from V and 3 bases from J, the junction kept 13 bases outside the gene matches. The CDR3 loop spans 17 amino acids. CDR3 amino acids: CASSDRGSPLWTDTQYF. DNA of the CDR3: TGTGCCAGCAGCGACAGGGGTTCGCCCCTTTGGACAGATACGCAGTATTTT.

At least ten counts were recorded for this clonotype. Here the CDR3 DNA reads TGCGCCAGCAGCTTGTTGTCCGATTCCGGGACAGGGTCAGATACGCAGTATTTT. Protein product: CASSLLSDSGTGSDTQYF. The chain carries TRBV5-1 and TRBJ2-3, with 9 bases identical to TRBD1. With 1 base clipped from V and 4 bases from J, the junction kept 13 bases outside the gene matches. Per germline, CDR1 SGHRS and CDR2 YFSETQ. The CDR3 totals 18 residues.

The chain combines TRBV7-3 with TRBJ2-5, with 8 positions matching TRBD2. The CDR3 runs 14 residues. V dropped 6 bases and J dropped 2; count of bases not matched to a gene: 5. CDR1 and CDR2 from the germline V gene are SGHTA and FQGTGA. CDR3 amino acids: CASRPGGAQETQYF. The CDR3 DNA is TGTGCCAGCAGGCCCGGGGGGGCTCAAGAGACCCAGTACTTC.

The gene calls are TRBV20-1 and TRBJ2-7; D unclear. Germline CDR1 DFQATT, CDR2 SNEGSKA (reference sequence). Deletions cut 0 bases from V and 5 bases from J, with 5 bases between. CDR3 length: 11 residues. CDR3 region: CSARDFNEQYF. The CDR3 coding sequence is TGCAGTGCTAGAGATTTCAACGAGCAGTACTTC.

The genes are TRBV20-1 and TRBJ2-7; 10 bases fit TRBD1. The CDR3 has 14 amino acids. Trimming removed 5 bases from V and 6 bases from J; junction bases left unmatched: 10. Germline CDR1 is DFQATT and CDR2 is SNEGSKA (reference sequence). CDR3 sequence: CSARPVGQGIEQYF. The CDR3 region has the DNA TGCAGTGCTCGACCCGTGGGACAGGGGATCGAGCAGTACTTC.

This clonotype was observed many times. The chain recombines TRBV7-9 with TRBJ2-5; the match to TRBD2 covers 10 bases. The CDR3 length is 16 residues. V dropped 5 bases and J dropped 5; count of bases not matched to a gene: 11. Germline CDR1 SEHNR, CDR2 FQNEAQ (reference sequence). In DNA, the CDR3 is TGTGCCAGCAGCCCCTCCCAGCGGGAGGGCCTGGAGACCCAGTACTTC. Translated: CASSPSQREGLETQYF.